This is a list of T cell receptor beta chains from one sample in a study of regulatory and conventional T cells in RAG deficiency. Using immunoSEQ multiplex PCR, the repertoire was profiled, and TCRdb retains in-frame clones only, with some absent. The table lists around 20,000 clones, 85% to 95% of them singletons. These data also formed part of another study, on regulatory T cells.

Sequencing was carried out using CD4+ T cells sorted from blood. All receptors derive from a human donor in good health. CDR3s include the opening cysteine and the closing phenylalanine or tryptophan. Each record gives: V gene, J gene, CDR3 protein.

V gene: TRBV20-1
J gene: TRBJ1-2
CDR3 protein: CSANMDYGYTF

V gene: TRBV5-6
J gene: TRBJ2-5
CDR3 protein: CASSFGASGQETQYF

V gene: TRBV5-1
J gene: TRBJ2-3
CDR3 protein: CASTIGRGIDTQYF

V gene: TRBV5-1
J gene: TRBJ1-6
CDR3 protein: CASSLGDRSGNSPLHF

V gene: TRBV20-1
J gene: TRBJ2-7
CDR3 protein: CSASFPGQASF

V gene: TRBV4-1
J gene: TRBJ1-4
CDR3 protein: CASSGLRGPEGEKLFF

V gene: TRBV21-1
J gene: TRBJ2-1
CDR3 protein: CASSNRLAGVNEQFF

V gene: TRBV7-9
J gene: TRBJ2-7
CDR3 protein: CASNPFGGNEQYF

V gene: TRBV2
J gene: TRBJ2-7
CDR3 protein: CASSVFLAEQYF

V gene: TRBV5-4
J gene: TRBJ2-1
CDR3 protein: CASSGGTSGRPGNEQFF

V gene: TRBV6-5
J gene: TRBJ2-1
CDR3 protein: CASSYSSYNEQFF

V gene: TRBV4-1
J gene: TRBJ1-4
CDR3 protein: CASSPGRGAADEKLFF

V gene: TRBV18
J gene: TRBJ1-6
CDR3 protein: CASSPGQAIHSPLHF

V gene: TRBV5-5
J gene: TRBJ2-7
CDR3 protein: CASSSVPSGRALEQYF

V gene: TRBV5-1
J gene: TRBJ1-1
CDR3 protein: CASGLDMGSGDTEAFF

V gene: TRBV7-2
J gene: TRBJ2-1
CDR3 protein: CASSLVSSGTYNEQFF

V gene: TRBV6-5
J gene: TRBJ2-2
CDR3 protein: CASRPGQGYTGELFF

V gene: TRBV9
J gene: TRBJ2-2
CDR3 protein: CASSVGSSGGEYDTGELFF

V gene: TRBV6-6
J gene: TRBJ1-5
CDR3 protein: CASSYDGANQPQHF

V gene: TRBV18
J gene: TRBJ2-7
CDR3 protein: CASSIRGQTYEQYF

V gene: TRBV5-6
J gene: TRBJ2-6
CDR3 protein: CASSDGPGGSGANVLTF

V gene: TRBV7-2
J gene: TRBJ1-1
CDR3 protein: CASSPRTRGTEAFF